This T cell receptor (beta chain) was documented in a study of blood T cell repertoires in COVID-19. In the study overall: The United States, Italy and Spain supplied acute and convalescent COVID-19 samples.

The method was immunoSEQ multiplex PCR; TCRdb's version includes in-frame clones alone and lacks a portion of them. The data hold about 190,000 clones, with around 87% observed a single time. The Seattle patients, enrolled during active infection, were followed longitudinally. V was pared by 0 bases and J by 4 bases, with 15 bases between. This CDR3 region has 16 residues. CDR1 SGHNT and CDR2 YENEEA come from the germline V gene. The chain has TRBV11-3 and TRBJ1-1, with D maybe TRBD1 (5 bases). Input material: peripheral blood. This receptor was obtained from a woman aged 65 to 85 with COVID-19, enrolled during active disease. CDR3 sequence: CASSLDEAGWPTEAFF. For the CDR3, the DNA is TGTGCCAGCAGCTTAGACGAAGCAGGGTGGCCCACTGAAGCTTTCTTT.